These T cell receptor beta chains were read from a single sample in a study of blood T cell repertoires in COVID-19. Assay: immunoSEQ multiplex PCR; the TCRdb copy retains only in-frame clones and omits some. Of approximately 85,000 clones in the sample, about 86% were seen once. Sequencing was performed on peripheral blood. These receptors were taken from a woman older than 75 in a cohort sampled during active or convalescent COVID-19. Both conserved end residues are trimmed from each CDR3. D genes are given only for firm matches. Clone sizes are given selectively: once, few, many, or a class where the clone is expanded.

V gene,J gene,clone size,D gene,CDR3 protein
TRBV7-3,TRBJ2-1,NA,TRBD1,ASSSTGFDNEQF
TRBV11-3,TRBJ1-4,NA,TRBD1,ASSSQGDILNEKLF
TRBV2,TRBJ2-5,NA,NA,ASSLLVQRLETQY
TRBV7-8,TRBJ2-3,NA,NA,ASSRIQGTGTDTQY
TRBV5-4,TRBJ1-2,NA,NA,ASSLGTATGR
TRBV6-6,TRBJ2-1,NA,TRBD2,ASSTGGSPYNEQF
TRBV7-3,TRBJ1-4,NA,NA,ASSPGMAKASEKLF
TRBV21-1,TRBJ1-6,NA,NA,ASSKVRRGWVSPLH
TRBV15,TRBJ1-5,NA,NA,ATSRGGWGQPQH
TRBV7-9,TRBJ1-2,NA,NA,ASSLEGWDGYT
TRBV7-9,TRBJ1-4,NA,NA,ASSLVWQGRNEKLF
TRBV5-1,TRBJ1-1,NA,NA,ASSLGARAAEAF
TRBV19,TRBJ1-5,NA,NA,ASKVAGVHNQPQH
TRBV9,TRBJ1-3,NA,NA,ASSDYTSSGNTIY
TRBV24-1,TRBJ2-3,NA,TRBD1,ATSSGTGGVTDTQY
TRBV30,TRBJ2-5,NA,TRBD1,AWSGQGAETQY
TRBV27,TRBJ2-4,few,TRBD1,ASSLFGTAGSVKNIQY
TRBV10-1,TRBJ2-1,NA,NA,ASSEGAASRNEQF
TRBV14,TRBJ2-2,NA,TRBD2,ASSPRRTSGSIGELF
TRBV10-2,TRBJ2-1,NA,NA,ASSQGTSSYNEQF
TRBV5-4,TRBJ1-2,NA,NA,ASSFSGALYGYT
TRBV7-9,TRBJ2-5,once,TRBD2,ASSVGGARETQY
TRBV9,TRBJ2-5,NA,TRBD2,ASSPSSGRGGETQY
TRBV5-1,TRBJ1-1,NA,NA,ASSLPGEFEAF
TRBV9,TRBJ2-3,NA,NA,ASSGVAGFTDTQY
TRBV30,TRBJ1-5,NA,NA,AWNPGNNQPQH
TRBV20-1,TRBJ1-5,once,TRBD1,SASNTGTGSNQPQH
TRBV11-3,TRBJ2-1,NA,TRBD1,ASRPLRQGNEQF
TRBV11-2,TRBJ2-1,NA,NA,ASSLEAGRNNEQF
TRBV18,TRBJ2-6,NA,NA,ASSHPGGSSSGANVLT
TRBV5-1,TRBJ1-4,NA,NA,ASSLTKTEQGYEKLF
TRBV11-2,TRBJ2-5,NA,TRBD2,ASSSQSGLAVETQY
TRBV15,TRBJ1-4,NA,TRBD1,ATSGLPGTDNEKLF
TRBV2,TRBJ1-6,NA,NA,ASSETVGNSPLH
TRBV9,TRBJ2-1,NA,TRBD2,ASSPGTSGTYNEQF
TRBV5-1,TRBJ2-1,NA,TRBD1,ASSFDGTGVEQF
TRBV5-1,TRBJ1-2,NA,TRBD1,ASSDRRTGGNYGYT
TRBV3-1/TRBV3-2,TRBJ2-3,once,TRBD2,ASSSIFGTSGAGPDTQY
TRBV24-1,TRBJ1-2,NA,TRBD1,ATSDSWTGPENYGYT
TRBV4-1,TRBJ2-2,few,TRBD2,ASSQGTSDANTGELF
TRBV2,TRBJ1-1,NA,NA,ASSEARGAEAF
TRBV5-1,TRBJ2-7,NA,NA,ASSLEAGPTYEQY
TRBV30,TRBJ1-2,few,NA,AWSGQHYGYT
TRBV14,TRBJ1-3,NA,NA,ASSPGGSSGNTIY
TRBV2,TRBJ1-5,NA,TRBD1,ASRGTENQPQH
TRBV4-1,TRBJ1-1,NA,NA,ASSQVPGETF
TRBV3-1/TRBV3-2,TRBJ2-1,once,TRBD2,ASSQGRLAGEYNEQF
TRBV9,TRBJ2-1,NA,TRBD2,ASSVEASGYNEQF